This TCR beta chain came from a study of cytomegalovirus exposure and HLA in healthy donors. General observations from the study: A missense DCLRE1C variant was associated with V- and J-gene trimming of TCR beta chains in a later analysis, and an independent cohort replicated the association. Roughly uniform depth of sequencing across donors was assumed in presence/absence analyses.

The trim removed 4 bases at V and 3 bases at J, leaving 6 bases unmatched. The CDR3 spans 16 residues. Looked up from germline, CDR1 is SGHRS and CDR2 is YFSETQ. This clone has a handful of counts. Its antigen is unidentified. This PCR relied on a set of 60 Vbeta primers and 13 Jbeta primers. The repertoire was sequenced with immunoSEQ multiplex PCR; TCRdb's copy has only in-frame clones and lacks some. The sample comprises under 150,000 clones, roughly 78% of which are singletons, and roughly 2.4% rests with the top ten. This sequence originates from a man between 25 and 39 years old in good health and CMV-seronegative. The chain is built from TRBV5-1 and TRBJ2-3; TRBD2 matches at 12 bases. Specimen: PBMCs. The CDR3: CASSASSGRATDTQYF. The CDR3 DNA reads as TGCGCCAGCAGCGCCTCTAGCGGGAGGGCGACAGATACGCAGTATTTT.